Presented here are 12 T cell receptor beta chains from one specimen sequenced in a study of spatial heterogeneity in lung cancer. In TCRdb, the 5' RACE reads were re-called with MiXCR into one record per CDR3 protein. The table records fewer than 55,000 distinct CDR3 sequences, roughly 8.1% of them present only once. The time point was: blood at routine non-recurrence follow-up after resection. Whole RNA was taken from tumor, nontumor lung or frozen PBMC; it was then sequenced unsorted. The sequences come from PBMCs, collected at follow-up. The receptors were gathered from a female donor with early-stage non-small cell lung cancer.

The table lists this clonotype with a few counts. The J gene is TRBJ1-1, the V gene TRBV10-2; TRBD1 matches 7 bases. The CDR3 is 14 amino acids. Germline CDR1 and CDR2: WSHSY and SAAADI. J was trimmed by 4 bases and V by 7 bases; bases with no gene match: 9. CDR3 coding DNA: TGCGCCAGCAACAAAGGGGGCGAAGGCACTGAAGCTTTCTTT. It yields the protein CASNKGGEGTEAFF.

This sequence joins TRBV6-6 and TRBJ2-7; 12 bases agree with TRBD2. CDR3 length equals 16 residues. The junction had 12 bases not matched to a gene; V was cut back by 5 bases and J by 7 bases. From germline, CDR1 is MNHNY and CDR2 SVGAGI (reference sequence). The CDR3 coding sequence is TGTGCCAGCAGTGACACCCTAGCGGGGGGGCCAGGGGAGCAGTACTTC. Its translation: CASSDTLAGGPGEQYF.

The V call is TRBV5-1, the J call TRBJ1-3, with D unresolved. This CDR3 contains 14 residues. The germline CDR1 and CDR2 sequences are SGHRS and YFSETQ. V lost 0 bases, J lost 4 bases, and 8 bases lay in between. This CDR3 is CASSLDAGGNTIYF. DNA for the CDR3: TGCGCCAGCAGCTTGGATGCAGGCGGAAACACCATATATTTT.

This clonotype was seen at least ten times. The genes are TRBV7-8 and TRBJ2-2; D remains unclear. V lost 1 base and J lost 6, with 3 bases in between. The CDR3 sequence is 12 residues long. The germline V gene has CDR1 SGHVS and CDR2 FQNEAQ. CDR3 DNA sequence: TGTGCCAGCAGCTTAGGACCCGGGGAGCTGTTTTTT. Its protein is CASSLGPGELFF.

The rearrangement links TRBV4-1 to TRBJ1-5, with a weak D call TRBD1 (6 bases). CDR1 and CDR2 from the germline V gene are MGHRA and YSYEKL. Trimming took 4 bases from V and 3 from J, leaving 13 bases between them. This CDR3 is 15 amino acids long. The chain's CDR3 is CASSPRTAYNQPQHF. The CDR3 DNA reads TGCGCCAGCAGCCCCCGGACAGCCTACAATCAGCCCCAGCATTTT.

This chain links TRBV6-4 with TRBJ2-1; D gene unclear. The V and J ends lost 4 bases and 2 bases respectively, with 9 bases between them. CDR3 length: 14 amino acids. From germline, CDR1 is MRHNA and CDR2 SNTAGT. This chain's CDR3 is CASSAGGTYNEQFF. CDR3 in DNA: TGTGCCAGCAGTGCGGGCGGTACCTACAATGAGCAGTTCTTC.

This clonotype was found many times. The rearrangement links TRBV9 to TRBJ1-4; 7 bases match TRBD1. CDR1 SGDLS and CDR2 YYNGEE come from the germline V gene. CDR3 length: 16 amino acids. After removal of 5 bases from V and 3 bases from J, the junction contained 10 bases not matched to a gene. The CDR3 sequence is CASSEGGWGANEKLFF. CDR3 coding DNA: TGTGCCAGCAGTGAAGGGGGCTGGGGAGCTAATGAAAAACTGTTTTTT.

The table lists this clonotype with many counts. V and J are TRBV6-5 and TRBJ2-2; 8 positions match TRBD2. The V gene end was trimmed by 6 bases and the J gene end by 4 bases; junction bases not matched to a gene: 7. Germline V gene lookup returns CDR1 MNHEY and CDR2 SVGAGI. The CDR3 spans 15 residues. Here the CDR3 DNA reads TGTGCCAGCAGGGTTAGCGGGGCGGGCACCGGGGAGCTGTTTTTT. Residues: CASRVSGAGTGELFF.

This clonotype has more than one count but fewer than ten. The V call is TRBV12-3 or TRBV12-4, the J call TRBJ2-7; D might be TRBD1 (7 bases). The CDR3 sequence is 12 residues long. With 7 bases removed from V and 7 bases from J, the gap between germline ends came to 14 bases. The CDR3 coding sequence is TGTGCCAGCACCGACAGGGCGGGGGAGCAGTACTTC. It codes for CASTDRAGEQYF.

V is TRBV2 and J is TRBJ2-3, with 12 bases aligning to TRBD2. The CDR3 contains 19 residues. V shed 2 bases, J shed 2 bases, and the junction held 11 bases outside the gene matches. Germline loops: CDR1 SNHLY, CDR2 FYNNEI. The CDR3 nucleotides are TGTGCCAGCAGTGAACGTCTAGATCTAGCGGGGGGGCCCACAGATACGCAGTATTTT. It yields the protein CASSERLDLAGGPTDTQYF.

In its sample, this clonotype was seen many times. The J gene is TRBJ1-1, the V gene TRBV7-9; D call uncertain. CDR3 size: 13 residues. The ends were cut back, 4 bases at V and 5 bases at J, with 11 bases in the middle. Germline CDR1 reads SEHNR; CDR2 reads FQNEAQ (reference sequence). CDR3 nucleotide sequence: TGTGCCAGCAGCTCCGTCGGACCTACTGAAGCTTTCTTT. It codes for CASSSVGPTEAFF.

This clonotype was counted only a few times. The rearrangement uses TRBV5-1 and TRBJ2-3; 11 nucleotides match TRBD2. This CDR3 comprises 17 residues. CDR1 and CDR2 (germline): SGHRS, YFSETQ. With 4 bases clipped from V and 2 bases from J, the junction kept 9 bases outside the gene matches. CDR3 sequence reads: CASSPWGTSGSTDTQYF. CDR3 sequence (DNA): TGCGCCAGCAGCCCTTGGGGGACTAGCGGTTCCACAGATACGCAGTATTTT.